This T cell receptor beta chain was retrieved from a study of cytomegalovirus exposure and HLA in healthy donors. This PCR relied on a set of 60 Vbeta primers and 13 Jbeta primers. Some clones are missing from TCRdb's copy, which holds only in-frame ones; the method was immunoSEQ multiplex PCR. The data show 150,000 to 200,000 clones, with over 60% seen just once and 2.5% to 3.5% held by the top ten. Losses at the gene ends were 7 bases for V and 0 bases for J; bases not matched to a gene: 4. Germline lookup yields CDR1 MNHNY and CDR2 SVGAGI (reference sequence). CDR3 length: 14 residues. Study-wide results and limits: Follow-up analysis found HLA locus-dependent TCR association rates, highest for DRB1 and lowest for HLA-C.

This clone was recorded once. What it binds is not known. This chain joins TRBV6-6 and TRBJ2-3; 7 bases align to TRBD2. This TCR came from a woman in her thirties or forties in good health and CMV-seronegative. The specimen was PBMCs. The CDR3 protein is CASKGAGSTDTQYF. The CDR3 nucleotides read TGTGCCAGCAAGGGAGCGGGGAGCACAGATACGCAGTATTTT.